The entry below describes one TCR beta chain. The sample belongs to a study of T cells in Graves' hyperthyroidism and ophthalmopathy. Authors of the study amplified TCR beta CDR3 regions from RNA transcripts. During a first-round RT-PCR of the TCR CDR3, the HTBI primer set was used. One entry per CDR3 protein, called by TCRdb with MiXCR from the multiplex PCR reads. The table records under 350,000 distinct CDR3 sequences, approximately 15% of them present only once. V lost 6 bases, J lost 2 bases, and 13 bases stayed unmatched. This CDR3 is built from 17 residues. Looked up from germline, CDR1 is LNHDA and CDR2 is SQIVND (reference sequence).

The sequence came from a woman aged 55-69 years with Graves' ophthalmopathy. The chain links TRBV19 to TRBJ1-1, with 9 bases identical to TRBD1. What was sequenced was blood. This CDR3 reads CASSYRTGVGANTEAFF. CDR3 coding DNA: TGTGCCAGTAGCTACCGGACAGGGGTTGGGGCCAACACTGAAGCTTTCTTT.